The 29 T cell receptor beta chains listed next were all sequenced from one sample in a study of T cell changes during pregnancy in multiple sclerosis. TCRdb keeps only in-frame clones here, not all; method: immunoSEQ multiplex PCR. The table has 70,000 to 90,000 clones, roughly 93% seen once. The material sequenced was peripheral blood, taken in the second trimester of pregnancy. The receptors come from a female donor in good health, enrolled as a control in a pregnancy study.

In this sample, this clone turned up a few times. This chain connects TRBV30 to TRBJ1-5; 8 bases map to TRBD1. Germline lookup yields CDR1 GTSNPN and CDR2 SVGIG (reference sequence). The trim removed 4 bases at V and 7 bases at J, leaving 9 bases unmatched. This CDR3 contains 14 residues. The CDR3 loop reads CAWNSGGDGQPQHF. The CDR3 nucleotides read TGTGCCTGGAATTCAGGGGGCGATGGGCAGCCCCAGCATTTT.

This rearrangement joins TRBV9 to TRBJ1-1; tentatively, D is TRBD1 (5 bases). The CDR3 is 17 amino acids. Trimming removed 3 bases at V and 1 base at J, with 19 bases between. Germline-derived CDR1 and CDR2 are SGDLS and YYNGEE. The CDR3 nucleotides are TGTGCCAGCAGCGCAACAGGTCGCGCGGTACCGAACACTGAAGCTTTCTTT. This codes for CASSATGRAVPNTEAFF.

The CDR3 DNA reads TGTGCCAGTAACACCCCACAGGGCCCCTATGGCTACACCTTC. Protein product: CASNTPQGPYGYTF. The chain recombines TRBV19 with TRBJ1-2, with TRBD1 as a possible D gene (6 bases). Trimming took 7 bases from V and 4 from J, leaving 16 bases between them. Germline CDR1 and CDR2: LNHDA and SQIVND (reference sequence). This CDR3 has 14 residues. Based on the CDR3 plus reference TRBV19 and TRBJ1-2, the full variable domain is DGGITQSPKYLFRKEGQNVTLSCEQNLNHDAMYWYRQDPGQGLRLIYYSQIVNDFQKGDIAEGYSVSREKKESFPLTVTSAQKNPTAFYLCASNTPQGPYGYTFGSGTRLTVV.

V and J are TRBV30 and TRBJ2-7, with 7 positions matching TRBD1. Trimming removed 0 bases from V and 0 bases from J; junction bases left unmatched: 5. The CDR3 extends over 15 amino acids. The germline V gene encodes CDR1 GTSNPN and CDR2 SVGIG (reference sequence). The CDR3 here is CAWSVRDRNSYEQYF. Here the CDR3 DNA reads TGTGCCTGGAGTGTCCGGGACAGAAACTCCTACGAGCAGTACTTC.

The chain couples TRBV7-2 to TRBJ2-5, with D possibly being TRBD1 (5 bases). The CDR3 is 16 residues long. In germline, CDR1 is SGHTA, CDR2 FQGNSA. Trimming took 5 bases from V and 2 from J, leaving 18 bases between them. CDR3 in DNA: TGTGCCAGCAGCCCCCGAGACAGATGGTTACAAGAGACCCAGTACTTC. Translated: CASSPRDRWLQETQYF.

This chain connects TRBV7-2 to TRBJ1-1, with a weak D call TRBD1 (5 bases). The CDR3 runs 18 residues. Trimming took off 5 bases at V and 6 bases at J, with 28 bases between the two ends. Germline CDR1 is SGHTA and CDR2 is FQGNSA. CDR3 bases: TGTGCCAGCAGCCATCAACCCGGCCGGGGGATGAGCAACGCTGAAGCTTTCTTT. Protein: CASSHQPGRGMSNAEAFF.

The chain is built from TRBV7-9 and TRBJ2-7; 8 nucleotides match TRBD2. Germline assignment: CDR1 SEHNR and CDR2 FQNEAQ (reference sequence). The CDR3 sequence is 15 residues long. J gave up 3 bases and V 5 bases, and 9 bases lay outside the gene matches. Here the CDR3 reads CASSPGLGLDYEQYF. The CDR3 DNA sequence: TGTGCCAGCAGCCCGGGGTTGGGACTAGACTACGAGCAGTACTTC.

The chain recombines TRBV11-2 with TRBJ2-7; D might be TRBD2 (5 bases). Germline values: CDR1 SGHAT, CDR2 FQNNGV. The CDR3 has 13 amino acids. Trimming removed 1 base at V and 2 bases at J, with 6 bases between. The CDR3 loop reads CASSLVTTYEQYF. CDR3 coding DNA: TGTGCCAGCAGCTTAGTGACTACCTACGAGCAGTACTTC.

The chain employs TRBV4-1 and TRBJ1-2, with TRBD1 identical over 7 bases. Germline assignment: CDR1 MGHRA and CDR2 YSYEKL. With 1 base clipped from V and 4 bases from J, the junction kept 15 bases outside the gene matches. This CDR3 spans 18 amino acids. The CDR3 DNA reads as TGCGCCAGCAGCCAAGTATCCCGCAGGGGGTCTCTTTCCTATGGCTACACCTTC. This translates into CASSQVSRRGSLSYGYTF.

The chain carries TRBV18 and TRBJ2-6, with D perhaps matching TRBD1 (6 bases). Trimming left V 8 bases short and J 4 bases short, with 21 bases between. This CDR3 spans 17 amino acids. Germline V gene sequence: CDR1 KGHSH, CDR2 LQKENI. The CDR3 is CASPKQGPLKGANVLTF. CDR3 sequence (DNA): TGTGCCAGCCCCAAACAGGGCCCCTTAAAGGGGGCCAACGTCCTGACTTTC.

The chain combines TRBV6-5 with TRBJ1-3; D unclear. Trimming took 7 bases from V and 0 from J, leaving 7 bases between them. CDR1 is MNHEY and CDR2 is SVGAGI in the germline V gene. This CDR3 is built from 13 residues. In DNA, the CDR3 is TGTGCCAGCACCGAGAGCTCTGGAAACACCATATATTTT. Translation gives CASTESSGNTIYF.

The chain recombines TRBV12-5 with TRBJ2-7; D may be TRBD1 (5 bases). V lost 0 bases to trimming and J lost 2 bases, with 23 bases between them. The CDR3 is 19 amino acids. Germline lookup yields CDR1 LGHNT and CDR2 FRNRAP. CDR3: CASGLVLPPQGTLPYEQYF. CDR3 in DNA: TGTGCTAGTGGTTTGGTACTCCCTCCCCAGGGAACCCTCCCCTACGAGCAGTACTTC.

To note about this clone: One end of the junction is discordant with germline, which a read error may explain. V usage is TRBV7-7 and J usage is TRBJ2-3; 10 bases fit TRBD2. The CDR3 is made up of 16 amino acids. Germline V gives CDR1 SSHAT, CDR2 FNYEAQ (reference sequence). CDR3 DNA sequence: TGTGCTAGCAGCCCAGTAGCGGGGGGTCTGACAGATACGCAGTATTTT. Translated, it gives CASSPVAGGLTDTQYF. Together with reference TRBV7-7 and TRBJ2-3, the CDR3 gives the full variable domain: GAGVSQSPRYKVTKRGQDVTLRCDPISSHATLYWYQQALGQGPEFLTYFNYEAQPDKSGLPSDRFSAERPEGSISTLTIQRTEQRDSAMYRCASSPVAGGLTDTQYFGPGTRLTVL.

This rearrangement joins TRBV12-5 to TRBJ1-2; D call uncertain. V shed 0 bases and J shed 5 bases, with 10 bases lying between them. CDR3 length equals 14 residues. CDR1 is LGHNT, CDR2 FRNRAP, per germline. The CDR3 region has the DNA TGTGCTAGTGGTTTGGTTGGCAGGTTATATGGCTACACCTTC. This encodes CASGLVGRLYGYTF. The full variable domain, completed using reference TRBV12-5 and TRBJ1-2, is DARVTQTPRHKVTEMGQEVTMRCQPILGHNTVFWYRQTMMQGLELLAYFRNRAPLDDSGMPKDRFSAEMPDATLATLKIQPSEPRDSAVYFCASGLVGRLYGYTFGSGTRLTVV.

The chain is built from TRBV7-3 and TRBJ2-3, with TRBD1 identical over 9 bases. From germline, CDR1 is SGHTA and CDR2 FQGTGA. With 0 bases clipped from V and 3 bases from J, the junction kept 4 bases outside the gene matches. The CDR3 totals 16 residues. The CDR3 reads CASSLTSGTGTDTQYF. The CDR3 DNA reads as TGTGCCAGCAGCTTAACGAGTGGGACAGGGACAGATACGCAGTATTTT.

The chain recombines TRBV2 with TRBJ2-3; 7 bases are a match to TRBD2. Germline assignment: CDR1 SNHLY and CDR2 FYNNEI. CDR3 length: 15 residues. V dropped 6 bases and J dropped 8; count of bases not matched to a gene: 14. CDR3 residues: CASRVGLEGAGTQYF. CDR3 DNA: TGTGCCAGCAGGGTCGGACTAGAGGGAGCGGGTACGCAGTATTTT.

This chain uses TRBV2 with TRBJ2-5; 7 nucleotides agree with TRBD1. Germline lookup yields CDR1 SNHLY and CDR2 FYNNEI. Trimming took 10 bases from V and 2 from J; bases not matched to a gene: 7. The CDR3 is 13 amino acids. The CDR3 nucleotides are TGTGCCACCACTAGGGACAGTCAAGAGACCCAGTACTTC. This translates into CATTRDSQETQYF.

The CDR3 loop reads CASSLGAGNQPQHF. CDR3 nucleotide sequence: TGCGCCAGCAGCTTGGGAGCGGGGAATCAGCCCCAGCATTTT. The chain combines TRBV5-1 with TRBJ1-5; D is uncertain. V was clipped by 0 bases and J by 4 bases, with 8 bases between them. The CDR3 is made up of 14 amino acids. Germline V lookup: CDR1 SGHRS, CDR2 YFSETQ.

The chain is built from TRBV6-4 and TRBJ2-3, with D possibly being TRBD1 (6 bases). Trimming stripped 0 bases from V and 2 bases from J, with 12 bases between. CDR3 length: 16 residues. The V gene's germline CDR1 is MRHNA and CDR2 SNTAGT. The CDR3 sequence: CASSDSETGHTDTQYF. The DNA for the CDR3 is TGTGCCAGCAGTGACTCTGAGACAGGTCACACAGATACGCAGTATTTT.

The chain combines TRBV5-8 with TRBJ1-2, with 8 bases lining up with TRBD1. Per germline, CDR1 SGHTS and CDR2 YDEGEE. The CDR3 covers 14 residues. V gave up 5 bases and J gave up 5 bases; unmatched junction bases: 8. The CDR3, as DNA: TGTGCCAGCAGTCGTCGGACAGGGCGTTATGGCTACACCTTC. This gives the protein CASSRRTGRYGYTF.

The V gene is TRBV6-6, the J gene TRBJ1-4; no clear D. Looked up from germline, CDR1 is MNHNY and CDR2 is SVGAGI (reference sequence). V was cut by 0 bases and J by 8 bases, with 10 bases left in between. This CDR3 has 14 amino acids. The CDR3 protein is CASSYSYGREKLFF. For the CDR3, the DNA is TGTGCCAGCAGTTACTCGTACGGGAGAGAAAAACTGTTTTTT.

The CDR3 nucleotides are TGTGCCAGCAACCCTATGGGGGACAGTCACGGTGAAGCTTTCTTT. Translation gives CASNPMGDSHGEAFF. This rearrangement joins TRBV7-9 to TRBJ1-1; TRBD1 agrees at 7 bases. The J segment lost 7 bases and the V segment lost 7 bases, leaving 15 bases of the junction unmatched. This CDR3 region has 15 residues. The germline gives CDR1 SEHNR, CDR2 FQNEAQ (reference sequence).

This chain connects TRBV11-2 to TRBJ2-7, with 10 bases matching TRBD2. The J segment lost 2 bases and the V segment lost 0 bases, leaving 1 base of the junction unmatched. The CDR3 loop spans 15 amino acids. Germline lookup yields CDR1 SGHAT and CDR2 FQNNGV. CDR3 in amino acids: CASSLETSGTYEQYF. The CDR3 nucleotides read TGTGCCAGCAGCTTAGAAACTAGCGGGACCTACGAGCAGTACTTC.

The V and J genes are TRBV7-3 and TRBJ2-5, with a tentative D call TRBD2 (5 bases). Trimming stripped 6 bases from V and 3 bases from J, with 11 bases between. This CDR3 is 13 amino acids long. Germline V gives CDR1 SGHTA, CDR2 FQGTGA. In DNA, the CDR3 is TGTGCCAGCAGTTACGGAGCGGAAGAGACCCAGTACTTC. Residues: CASSYGAEETQYF.

The V and J genes are TRBV9 and TRBJ1-2; D might be TRBD1 (5 bases). Trimming removed 3 bases from V and 4 bases from J, with 13 bases in between. There are 14 residues in the CDR3. Per the germline V gene, CDR1 is SGDLS and CDR2 is YYNGEE. The CDR3 DNA follows: TGTGCCAGCAGCGAGTCGACAGCTATCTATGGCTACACCTTC. The encoded protein is CASSESTAIYGYTF.

The CDR3 DNA is TGTGCCAGTAGTATGGGGGGGCTCGCCTACGGACTGTTTTTT. This sequence encodes CASSMGGLAYGLFF. The chain combines TRBV19 with TRBJ1-4, with TRBD1 as a possible D gene (6 bases). CDR3 length: 14 residues. The germline gives CDR1 LNHDA, CDR2 SQIVND (reference sequence). V lost 3 bases to trimming and J lost 13 bases, with 18 bases between them.

The chain carries TRBV4-1 and TRBJ2-1; 12 nucleotides align to TRBD2. J lost 7 bases, V lost 0 bases, and 10 bases had no gene match. Germline V CDR1 and CDR2: MGHRA, YSYEKL. CDR3 length: 18 amino acids. The CDR3 bases are TGCGCCAGCAGCCAAGATCCTAGCGGGGGGGCTATTGAGAATGAGCAGTTCTTC. Its protein product is CASSQDPSGGAIENEQFF.

The CDR3 reads CAIKGIGTKRNEQYF. CDR3 coding DNA: TGTGCCATCAAAGGCATTGGGACAAAAAGGAACGAGCAGTACTTC. The V call is TRBV10-3, the J call TRBJ2-7, with D perhaps matching TRBD1 (6 bases). V gave up 7 bases and J gave up 5 bases, with 21 bases separating them. The CDR3 extends over 15 amino acids. Per the germline V gene, CDR1 is ENHRY and CDR2 is SYGVKD.

This clone has only one observation. The chain has TRBV5-4 and TRBJ1-6; TRBD1 is a possible D gene (6 bases). This CDR3 spans 14 amino acids. Per the germline V gene, CDR1 is SGHNT and CDR2 is YYREEE (reference sequence). Trimming stripped 4 bases from V and 5 bases from J, with 10 bases between. CDR3 loop: CASSDRFHNSPLHF. CDR3 bases: TGTGCCAGCAGCGACAGGTTCCATAATTCACCCCTCCACTTT.